This T cell receptor beta chain is from a study of T cell responses to AZD1222 COVID-19 vaccine. Looking at the study overall: Analysis merged second doses at about 4 or about 12 weeks. Regarding the study as a whole: Most donors were white British, females outnumbered males, and clonal diversity was possibly underestimated.

J was trimmed by 7 bases and V by 6 bases; bases with no gene match: 12. The CDR3 runs to 14 residues. Germline values: CDR1 SQVTM, CDR2 ANQGSEA. The data were produced by immunoSEQ multiplex PCR, yet TCRdb's version contains in-frame clones alone and is incomplete. The sample holds under 140,000 clones; 85% to 95% are singletons and the top ten take 7.8%. On this clone: Its antigen is unknown.

The sequence derives from an adult in good health. The sequences come from peripheral blood, collected on day 0 of AZD1222 vaccination. This chain links TRBV29-1 with TRBJ2-7; 10 bases are a match to TRBD1. The CDR3 sequence: CSVLKRGTGDEQYF. CDR3 nucleotides: TGCAGCGTACTAAAAAGGGGGACAGGGGATGAGCAGTACTTC.